This entry describes one T cell receptor (beta chain). The record originates from a study of T cell changes during pregnancy in multiple sclerosis. Germline loops: CDR1 MDHEN, CDR2 SYDVKM. The CDR3 is made up of 17 amino acids. The V and J ends lost 3 bases and 0 bases respectively, with 17 bases between them. TCRdb's copy holds only in-frame clones and misses some; the assay was immunoSEQ multiplex PCR. The sample shows about 120,000 clones, approximately 93% of them seen only once. Sequences were derived from peripheral blood, sampled before pregnancy. This chain connects TRBV28 to TRBJ1-1; perhaps TRBD1 as D (6 bases). The TCR was taken from a female donor with multiple sclerosis, enrolled in a pregnancy study. CDR3 in DNA: TGTGCCAGCAGTTTGTCCTTAGGGGGGGGGATGAACACTGAAGCTTTCTTT. As protein: CASSLSLGGGMNTEAFF. Based on the CDR3 plus reference TRBV28 and TRBJ1-1, the full variable domain is DVKVTQSSRYLVKRTGEKVFLECVQDMDHENMFWYRQDPGLGLRLIYFSYDVKMKEKGDIPEGYSVSREKKERFSLILESASTNQTSMYLCASSLSLGGGMNTEAFFGQGTRLTVV.